This paragraph covers one T cell receptor beta chain sequence. This clonotype was counted many times. Its antigen has not been determined. No much larger clone is present one base from it, and per-base qualities are unavailable. This entry comes from a study of glioma-infiltrating T cells (dated by TCRdb to about 2016). Background for the entire study: Sequencing of TCR alpha- and beta-chain repertoires was performed on glioma tissue, on non-neoplastic brain tissue, and on matched peripheral blood mononuclear cells. The paired cohort comprised three low-grade glioma patients, about 8 primary glioblastoma patients and three non-glioma patients contributing non-neoplastic brain tissue. To gauge divergence between tissue and blood T-cell populations, every tissue-infiltrating repertoire was compared against the peripheral blood repertoire from the same patient. Results the study describes overall, beyond this receptor: Group comparisons were based on small numbers of patients: three non-neoplastic, three low-grade glioma and several glioblastoma patients. Very few CDR3 sequences were found to be shared between tissue and blood, and this scarcity was attributed to high CDR3 diversity and limited sampling. VJ-independent divergence between tissue and blood was below expectation in non-neoplastic patients but above expectation in all gliomas, especially low-grade gliomas.

TCR alpha and beta CDR3 regions were amplified with the iRepertoire nested amplicon-rescue multiplex PCR (arm-PCR) platform from RNA. For one-step reverse transcription and amplification, roughly 90-450 ng of tissue mRNA or PBMC total RNA was used as input. Following bead purification, Illumina adapters were added by a secondary multiplex PCR, and libraries between 200 and 400 bp were gel-purified. Demultiplexing relied on internal 6-nucleotide barcodes carried by the libraries. The libraries were sequenced on an Illumina MiSeq using 2x220 or 2x250 nucleotide paired-end reads. The authors' pipeline ran thus. Paired reads were merged using FLASH 1.2.11 and aligned with BWA-MEM to the GRCh37 human genome, and TRA and TRB reads were then extracted. For V and J assignment, an IMGT-derived reference of cassette sequences and CDR3 motifs that included pseudogenes was used. Three-frame translation of reads was performed, and productive CDR3s were defined as those with a C...FGXG motif and no stop codons. Clonotypes were defined as unique combinations of V-J cassette pair and CDR3 amino acid sequence. Filtering of reads was based on Hamming distance, with the threshold set by the sequence error rate of each sample in mapped regions. TCRdb reran the public reads through fastp at Q25 and MiXCR, keeping productive beta chains. Each entry is one CDR3 protein sequence, shown with its most common DNA and genes. TCRdb assigned the V and J calls; the authors' analysis was not used. The sample contains some 93,000 distinct CDR3 sequences, around 40% of them found a single time. The leading ten clones occupy around two fifths of the sample.

Trimming accounts for 6 bases at V and 8 bases at J, while the number of junction bases matched to no gene is 11. Spanning cysteine to phenylalanine, the CDR3 consists of 14 amino acids. The only DNA kept is the CDR3, 42 bases in frame from the first base. The germline V gene gives CDR1 as SGHRS and CDR2 as YFSETQ. The specimen sequenced was glioma tissue, nonneoplastic brain tissue, or PBMCs (not recorded which). This receptor was identified in a human donor with low-grade glioma or glioblastoma, undergoing nonglioma brain surgery, or in good health (not recorded which). Recombination connected TRBV5-1 to TRBJ2-1; TRBD2 fits 7 bases in the junction. The DNA sequence reads TGCGCCAGCACCTACGGGGGAGGGTTTGATGAGCAGTTCTTC. It is translated as CASTYGGGFDEQFF.